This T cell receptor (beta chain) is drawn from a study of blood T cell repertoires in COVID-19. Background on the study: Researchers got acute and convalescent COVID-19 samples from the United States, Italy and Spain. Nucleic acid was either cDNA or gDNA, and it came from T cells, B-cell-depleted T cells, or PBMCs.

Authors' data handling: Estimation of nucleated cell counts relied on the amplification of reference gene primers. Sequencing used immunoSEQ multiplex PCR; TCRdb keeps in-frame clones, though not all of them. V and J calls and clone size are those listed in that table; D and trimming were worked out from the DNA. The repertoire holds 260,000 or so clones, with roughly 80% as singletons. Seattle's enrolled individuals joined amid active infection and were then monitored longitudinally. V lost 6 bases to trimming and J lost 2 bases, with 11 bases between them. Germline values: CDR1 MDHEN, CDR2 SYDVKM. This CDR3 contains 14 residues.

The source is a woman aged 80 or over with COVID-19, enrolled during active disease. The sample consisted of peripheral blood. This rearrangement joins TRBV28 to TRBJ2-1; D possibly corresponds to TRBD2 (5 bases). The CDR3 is CASSQSGTYNEQFF. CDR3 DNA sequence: TGTGCCAGCAGCCAAAGCGGCACCTACAATGAGCAGTTCTTC.